The TCR beta chain described here comes from a study of blood T cells in healthy people across ages. A J-beta primer mix and a sample-barcoded 5' primer were used in a second PCR of roughly 6 to 11 cycles. TCRdb reprocessed the 5' RACE reads with MiXCR, giving one entry per CDR3 protein. The sample carries 800,000 or so distinct CDR3 sequences, around 68% recorded once. This CDR3 comprises 16 residues. Looked up from germline, CDR1 is ENHRY and CDR2 is SYGVKD. V lost 0 bases and J lost 5; bases outside the gene matches: 5. This clonotype showed up just a few times. V is TRBV10-3 and J is TRBJ2-3; TRBD2 aligns across 10 bases. The TCR originated in a man younger than 45 in good health. The sample was blood. The CDR3 region has the DNA TGTGCCATCAGTGAGTCGGGCCTAGCGGGGGAAGATACGCAGTATTTT. Translating it yields CAISESGLAGEDTQYF.